This T cell receptor beta chain comes out of a study of beta chain features in type 1 diabetes (dated by TCRdb to about 2018). Background on the whole study: Mean age, gender distribution, total cell number and subset yield did not differ between patients and healthy donors. A total of 90 million to 140 million sorted cells were examined across all samples, and RNA yield correlated strongly with the number of cells per subset. The study compared the TCRB repertoires of sorted circulating CD4+ T cell subsets in recently diagnosed type 1 diabetes patients with those in matched healthy donors. Whereas all 28 donors provided naive and central memory subsets, regulatory and stem cell-like memory subsets were isolated from just 8 patients and roughly 8 healthy donors.

This clone was counted between two and nine times. Its antigen is unknown. Per-nucleotide qualities are absent, and no much larger clonotype sits a single base away. The germline V gene supplies CDR1 SGHRS and CDR2 YFSETQ. Trimming removed 4 bases from V and 0 bases from J; the gene matches leave 3 bases unexplained. The cysteine opens and the phenylalanine closes a CDR3 of 16 amino acids. Of all the DNA, just the CDR3 is kept, 48 bases in frame from base 1. The entire isolated RNA was reverse transcribed using the High Capacity cDNA Reverse Transcription Kit, and thus expressed TCRB transcripts were sequenced. Deep immunoSEQ sequencing was performed on naive, central memory and regulatory T cell samples, with an average of about 3.6 million total reads per sample. Sorted cells were lysed in RLT buffer, and RNA was extracted using DNase-treated RNeasy Micro or Mini kits according to cell number. To prevent cross-contamination, every cell subset was processed on its own, while patient and healthy donor samples were processed together. The immunoSEQ multiplex PCR was used to amplify TCRB sequences from cDNA, generating 87-bp fragments that spanned the CDR3 region. Amplicons were sequenced on the Illumina HiSeq platform. In the original analysis: Synthetic template baselines were used to correct PCR bias computationally, reads within Hamming distance 2 were collapsed together, and singletons that could not be merged were discarded. By aligning reads against IMGT, V, D and J genes, CDR3 length, and insertions or deletions at six rearrangement sites were assigned. Within each subset, clonotype counts were normalized to the number of sorted cells before true diversity and Gini coefficients were calculated with the tcR R package. The overlap coefficient, calculated on TCRB nucleotide sequences, was used to measure repertoire sharing. TCRdb retrieved this table from immuneACCESS and kept in-frame rearrangements only. Not all clones are present; in checked studies, unresolved V genes account for under half, and no reason is known for the remainder. That table furnishes V, J and clone size, whereas the DNA furnished D and trimming. The sample records about 370,000 clones, about 10% of which are singletons. Clones ranked in the top ten supply about 0.6% of the sample.

Each donor gave one peripheral blood draw, averaging approximately 120 mL, which was collected into heparinised tubes. Using a panel that included CD45RO, CCR7, CD25, CD127, CD95 and CD27, naive, central memory, regulatory and stem cell-like memory CD4+ T cells were sorted on a BD FACSAria II. Every sorted population had a purity above 95%. PBMCs were isolated right away by Lymphoprep density gradient centrifugation and were stained directly, without culture. Samples were stained and sorted in pairs, with one healthy donor and one patient per experiment, so that batch effects were minimized. What the study reported, not specific to this receptor: Shorter templates might have been favored by PCR, but patient and control samples were amplified and corrected together, so both groups would have been affected equally by any skew. Only small numbers of individuals were included in the HLA sub-analyses, which left unresolved whether HLA type had any influence on TCRB rearrangement. Naive, central memory and regulatory TCRB repertoires appeared to be more alike among patients than among healthy donors. Type 1 diabetes patients showed a moderate but significant shortening of TCRB CDR3 length in all four CD4+ subsets. At VDJ recombination sites, type 1 diabetes patients had fewer insertions and more deleted nucleotides, which implies abnormalities in thymic rearrangement. Sequencing cDNA rather than genomic DNA could over-represent highly expressing activated cells, although activation and CD3 levels did not differ between groups.

Sequencing was performed on central memory CD4+ T cells from blood. This receptor was obtained from a man aged 30 to 45 with type 1 diabetes. The chain was built from TRBV5-1 and TRBJ2-1; 11 central nucleotides agree with TRBD2. The nucleotide sequence reads TGCGCCAGCAGCATAGGACTAGCGGGCTCCTACAATGAGCAGTTCTTC. Its translation reads: CASSIGLAGSYNEQFF. The CDR3 plus the reference TRBV5-1 and TRBJ2-1 genes for the other parts give the full variable domain: KAGVTQTPRYLIKTRGQQVTLSCSPISGHRSVSWYQQTPGQGLQFLFEYFSETQRNKGNFPGRFSGRQFSNSRSEMNVSTLELGDSALYLCASSIGLAGSYNEQFFGPGTRLTVL.